The clone carrying this TCR beta chain showed up just a few times. The antigen remains unidentified. At one end the junction does not follow the germline gene, possibly because of a read error. Germline CDR1 and CDR2: SQVTM and ANQGSEA. The CDR3 consists of 12 residues. The data are from a study of beta chain features in type 1 diabetes. Study-level information: Age, gender and cell yields were alike across patients and healthy donors.

Study-wide findings and caveats: Patients with type 1 diabetes carried fewer insertions and had more deletions at their VDJ junctions. Shortening that was moderate but significant affected the TCRB CDR3s of Type 1 diabetes patients in all four CD4+ subsets. Shorter templates may be favored by PCR, equally so in patients and controls.

Every bit of the isolated RNA underwent reverse transcription, so sequencing read expressed TCRB transcripts. Assay: immunoSEQ multiplex PCR; the TCRdb copy retains only in-frame clones and omits some. The sample lists around 650,000 clones, around 12% seen once, with 0.095% to 0.15% in the top ten. Sequenced: naive CD4+ T cells from blood. The source is a man aged 30-40 years with type 1 diabetes. The rearrangement uses TRBV29-1 and TRBJ1-1; D call uncertain. CDR3 in DNA: TGCAGCGTTGAGGCAACCAACATTGAAGCTTTCTTT. Its translation: CSVEATNIEAFF.